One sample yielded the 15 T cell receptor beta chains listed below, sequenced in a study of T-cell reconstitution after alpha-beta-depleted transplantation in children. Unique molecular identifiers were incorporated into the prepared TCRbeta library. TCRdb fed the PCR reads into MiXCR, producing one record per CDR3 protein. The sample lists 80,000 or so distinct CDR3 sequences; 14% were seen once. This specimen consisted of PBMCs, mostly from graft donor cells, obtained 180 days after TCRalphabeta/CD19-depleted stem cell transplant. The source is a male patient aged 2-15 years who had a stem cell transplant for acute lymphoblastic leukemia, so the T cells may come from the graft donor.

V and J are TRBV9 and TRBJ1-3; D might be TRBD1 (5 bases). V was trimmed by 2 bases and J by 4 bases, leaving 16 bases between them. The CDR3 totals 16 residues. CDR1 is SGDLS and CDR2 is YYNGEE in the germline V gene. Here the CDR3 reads CASSVTPPGGGNTIYF. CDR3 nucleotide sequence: TGTGCCAGCAGCGTCACCCCCCCCGGGGGAGGAAACACCATATATTTT. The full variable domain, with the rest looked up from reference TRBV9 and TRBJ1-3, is DSGVTQTPKHLITATGQRVTLRCSPRSGDLSVYWYQQSLDQGLQFLIQYYNGEERAKGNILERFSAQQFPDLHSELNLSSLELGDSALYFCASSVTPPGGGNTIYFGEGSWLTVV.

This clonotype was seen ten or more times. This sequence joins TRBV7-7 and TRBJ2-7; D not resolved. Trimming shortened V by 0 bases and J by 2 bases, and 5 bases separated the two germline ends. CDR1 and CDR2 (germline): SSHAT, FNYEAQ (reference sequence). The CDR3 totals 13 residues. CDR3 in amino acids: CASSLAVTYEQYF. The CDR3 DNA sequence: TGTGCCAGCAGCTTAGCAGTTACCTACGAGCAGTACTTC.

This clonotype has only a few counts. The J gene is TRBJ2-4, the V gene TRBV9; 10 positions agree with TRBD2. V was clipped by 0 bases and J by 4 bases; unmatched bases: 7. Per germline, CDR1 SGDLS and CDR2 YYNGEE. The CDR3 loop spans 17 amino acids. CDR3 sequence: CASSVATSGREKNIQYF. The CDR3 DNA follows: TGTGCCAGCAGCGTAGCTACGAGCGGGAGGGAGAAAAACATTCAGTACTTC. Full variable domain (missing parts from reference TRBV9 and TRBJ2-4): DSGVTQTPKHLITATGQRVTLRCSPRSGDLSVYWYQQSLDQGLQFLIQYYNGEERAKGNILERFSAQQFPDLHSELNLSSLELGDSALYFCASSVATSGREKNIQYFGAGTRLSVL.

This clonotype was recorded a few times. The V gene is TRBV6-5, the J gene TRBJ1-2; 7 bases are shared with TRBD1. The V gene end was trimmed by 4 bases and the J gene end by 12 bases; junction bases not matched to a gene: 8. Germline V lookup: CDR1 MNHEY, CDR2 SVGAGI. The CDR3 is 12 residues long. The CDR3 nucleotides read TGTGCCAGCAGTTCCCCGACAGGGAAGGACACCTTC. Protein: CASSSPTGKDTF.

In DNA form, the CDR3 reads TGTGCCAGCAGTGACCGCGACAGGGGAGAGATACGAGGGTATTTT. It specifies CASSDRDRGEIRGYF. The V and J genes are TRBV25-1 and TRBJ2-3; 8 bases fit TRBD1. Germline V gives CDR1 MGHDK, CDR2 SYGVNS. V lost 3 bases to trimming and J lost 14 bases; unmatched junction nucleotides: 16. This CDR3 has 15 amino acids. Variable domain in full (rest from reference TRBV25-1 and TRBJ2-3): EADIYQTPRYLVIGTGKKITLECSQTMGHDKMYWYQQDPGMELHLIHYSYGVNSTEKGDLSSESTVSRIRTEHFPLTLESARPSHTSQYLCASSDRDRGEIRGYFGPGTRLTVL.

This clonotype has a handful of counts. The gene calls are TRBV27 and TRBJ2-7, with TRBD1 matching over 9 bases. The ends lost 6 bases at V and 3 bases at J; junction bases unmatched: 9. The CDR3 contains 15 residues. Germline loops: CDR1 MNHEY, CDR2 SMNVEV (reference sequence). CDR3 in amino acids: CASSSPGQGNYEQYF. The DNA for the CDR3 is TGTGCCAGCAGCTCACCGGGACAGGGTAACTACGAGCAGTACTTC.

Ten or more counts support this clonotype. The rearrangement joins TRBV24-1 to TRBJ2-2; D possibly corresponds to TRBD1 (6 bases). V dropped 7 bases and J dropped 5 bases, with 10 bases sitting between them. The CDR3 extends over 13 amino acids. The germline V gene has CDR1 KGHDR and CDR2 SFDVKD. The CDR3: CATSTGWTGELFF. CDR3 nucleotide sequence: TGTGCCACCAGCACAGGGTGGACCGGGGAGCTGTTTTTT.

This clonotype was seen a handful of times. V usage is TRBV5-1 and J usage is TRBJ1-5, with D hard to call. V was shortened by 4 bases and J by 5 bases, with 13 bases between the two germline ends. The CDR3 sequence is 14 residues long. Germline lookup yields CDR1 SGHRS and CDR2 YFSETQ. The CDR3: CASSPDGWYQPQHF. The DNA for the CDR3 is TGCGCCAGCAGCCCGGACGGGTGGTATCAGCCCCAGCATTTT.

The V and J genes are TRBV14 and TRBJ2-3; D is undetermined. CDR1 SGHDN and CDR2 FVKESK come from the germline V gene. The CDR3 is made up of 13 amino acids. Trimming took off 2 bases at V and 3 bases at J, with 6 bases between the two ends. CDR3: CASSQQGTDTQYF. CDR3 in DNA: TGTGCCAGCAGCCAACAAGGGACAGATACGCAGTATTTT. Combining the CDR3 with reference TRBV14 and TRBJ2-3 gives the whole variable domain EAGVTQFPSHSVIEKGQTVTLRCDPISGHDNLYWYRRVMGKEIKFLLHFVKESKQDESGMPNNRFLAERTGGTYSTLKVQPAELEDSGVYFCASSQQGTDTQYFGPGTRLTVL.

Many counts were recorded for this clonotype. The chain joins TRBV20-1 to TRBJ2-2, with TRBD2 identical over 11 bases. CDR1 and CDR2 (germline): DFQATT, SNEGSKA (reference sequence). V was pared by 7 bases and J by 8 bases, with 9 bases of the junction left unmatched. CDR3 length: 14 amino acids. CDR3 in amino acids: CSEGTSGSQGELFF. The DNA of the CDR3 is TGCAGTGAGGGAACTAGCGGGAGTCAAGGGGAGCTGTTTTTT.

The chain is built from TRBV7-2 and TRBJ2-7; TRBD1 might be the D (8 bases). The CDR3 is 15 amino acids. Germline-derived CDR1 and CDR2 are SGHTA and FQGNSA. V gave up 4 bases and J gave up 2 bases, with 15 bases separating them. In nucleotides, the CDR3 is TGTGCCAGCAGCTCCCGAACAGGGGGGGCCTACGAGCAGTACTTC. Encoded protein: CASSSRTGGAYEQYF.

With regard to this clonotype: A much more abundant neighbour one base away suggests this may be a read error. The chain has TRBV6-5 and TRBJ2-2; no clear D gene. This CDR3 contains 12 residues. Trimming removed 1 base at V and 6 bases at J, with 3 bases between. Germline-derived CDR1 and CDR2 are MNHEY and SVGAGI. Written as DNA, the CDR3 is TGTGCCAGCAGTTACTGGCCCGGGGAGCTGTTTTTT. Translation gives CASSYWPGELFF.

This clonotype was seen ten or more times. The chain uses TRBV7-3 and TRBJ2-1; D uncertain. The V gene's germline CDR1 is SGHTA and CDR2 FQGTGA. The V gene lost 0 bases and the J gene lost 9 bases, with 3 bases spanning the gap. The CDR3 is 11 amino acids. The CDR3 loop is CASSLTGEQFF. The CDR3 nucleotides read TGTGCCAGCAGCTTAACTGGTGAGCAGTTCTTC. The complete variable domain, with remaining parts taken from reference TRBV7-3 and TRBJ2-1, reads GAGVSQTPSNKVTEKGKYVELRCDPISGHTALYWYRQSLGQGPEFLIYFQGTGAADDSGLPNDRFFAVRPEGSVSTLKIQRTERGDSAVYLCASSLTGEQFFGPGTRLTVL.

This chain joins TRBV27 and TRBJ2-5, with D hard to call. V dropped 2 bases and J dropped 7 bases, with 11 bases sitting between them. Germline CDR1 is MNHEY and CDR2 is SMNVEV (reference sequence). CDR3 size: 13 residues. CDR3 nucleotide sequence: TGTGCCAGCAGTTTAACAAGGAAGTGGACCCAGTACTTC. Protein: CASSLTRKWTQYF.

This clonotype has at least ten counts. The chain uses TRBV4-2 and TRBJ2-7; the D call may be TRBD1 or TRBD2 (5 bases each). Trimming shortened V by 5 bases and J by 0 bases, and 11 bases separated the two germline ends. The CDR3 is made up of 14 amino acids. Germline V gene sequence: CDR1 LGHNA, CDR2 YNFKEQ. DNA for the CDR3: TGTGCCAGCAGCTACCGGGACGGCTCCTACGAGCAGTACTTC. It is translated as CASSYRDGSYEQYF.